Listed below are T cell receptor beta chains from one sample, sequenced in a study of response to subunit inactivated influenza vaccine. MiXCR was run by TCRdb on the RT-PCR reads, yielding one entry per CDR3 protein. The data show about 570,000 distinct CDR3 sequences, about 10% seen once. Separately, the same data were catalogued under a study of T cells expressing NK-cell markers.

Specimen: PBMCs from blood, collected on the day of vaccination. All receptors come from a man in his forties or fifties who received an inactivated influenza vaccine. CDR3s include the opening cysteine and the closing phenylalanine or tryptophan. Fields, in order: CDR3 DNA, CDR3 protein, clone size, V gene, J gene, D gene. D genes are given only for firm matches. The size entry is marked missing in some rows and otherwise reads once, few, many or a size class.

TGCGCCAGCAGCTTGTGGGCCGACATCAACGAGCAGTACTTC,CASSLWADINEQYF,many,TRBV5-1,TRBJ2-7,NA
TGCAGTGCTAGCTTCTCGGGGGCCAACGTCCTGACTTTC,CSASFSGANVLTF,many,TRBV20-1,TRBJ2-6,NA
TGCGCCAGCAGCCTGCGGGAGCAAACTGAAGCTTTCTTT,CASSLREQTEAFF,many,TRBV5-1,TRBJ1-1,NA
TGTGCCAGCAGCCGACTAGCGGGAGTAGGGACAGATACGCAGTATTTT,CASSRLAGVGTDTQYF,few,TRBV6-2/TRBV6-3,TRBJ2-3,TRBD2
TGCAGCGTTGCCGGGGTCAAGGGGGAGGAAAAACTGTTTTTT,CSVAGVKGEEKLFF,few,TRBV29-1,TRBJ1-4,NA
TGTGCCAGCAGTTGGAGCAGGTGGTCCGGGGAGCTGTTTTTT,CASSWSRWSGELFF,many,TRBV6-2/TRBV6-3,TRBJ2-2,NA
TGTGCCAGCAGTTTTGATCCCTCTGGAAACACCATATATTTT,CASSFDPSGNTIYF,few,TRBV12-3/TRBV12-4,TRBJ1-3,NA
TGCGCCAGCAGCTTGGACCAAAGTAAAATCCAAGCTTTCTTT,CASSLDQSKIQAFF,few,TRBV5-1,TRBJ1-1,NA
TGCAGTGCATACCCGGACAGGGGGCCCAAGGTTATAGAAGAGACCCAGTACTTC,CSAYPDRGPKVIEETQYF,NA,TRBV20-1,TRBJ2-5,TRBD1
TGTGCCAGCAGCTTAGCGCGTAACAGTAAAGAGACCCAGTACTTC,CASSLARNSKETQYF,few,TRBV7-2,TRBJ2-5,NA
TGTGCCAGCAGCGTAGACCATGGTGAGCAGTTCTTC,CASSVDHGEQFF,few,TRBV9,TRBJ2-1,NA
TGTGCCAGTAGGAAGGGTAACCAAGAGACCCAGTACTTC,CASRKGNQETQYF,few,TRBV3-1,TRBJ2-5,NA
TGCGCCAGCAGCCAAGGACAGGCCGCCTACGAGCAGTACTTC,CASSQGQAAYEQYF,few,TRBV4-1,TRBJ2-7,NA
TGTGCCAGCAGCCTTAGCGGGGGGACTACCTACGAGCAGTACTTC,CASSLSGGTTYEQYF,NA,TRBV7-2,TRBJ2-7,TRBD2
TGCAGTGCAGAAAAGGGAAACTGGGGCTACACCTTC,CSAEKGNWGYTF,NA,TRBV20-1,TRBJ1-2,NA
TGTGCCAGCTCACCGGCCCAGTTGAGCTACGAGCAGTACTTC,CASSPAQLSYEQYF,NA,TRBV18,TRBJ2-7,NA
TGTGCCAGCAGCCCGGGGGGGTTACAGCCCCAGCATTTT,CASSPGGLQPQHF,NA,TRBV3-1,TRBJ1-5,NA
TGCGCCAGCAGCTTGGGATCTGGACGGATAACTGGGGCGACCCAGTACTTC,CASSLGSGRITGATQYF,NA,TRBV5-1,TRBJ2-5,NA
TGCAGTGCTAGAGACTTTATTGCCAAAAACATTCAGTACTTC,CSARDFIAKNIQYF,NA,TRBV20-1,TRBJ2-4,NA
TGTGCCAGCAGTTTATTAGGCAGGGCCGACTATGGCTACACCTTC,CASSLLGRADYGYTF,NA,TRBV27,TRBJ1-2,NA
TGTGCCAGCAGCTTGGGGGCTAGCGGGAGGGCACCTATTAACAATGAGCAGTTCTTC,CASSLGASGRAPINNEQFF,NA,TRBV11-2,TRBJ2-1,TRBD2
TGTGCCTGGAGTGTAGGGGGTGGTAATGAAAAACTGTTTTTT,CAWSVGGGNEKLFF,few,TRBV30,TRBJ1-4,NA
TGTGCCAGCAGTGAATTCCTCTACAATGAGCAGTTCTTC,CASSEFLYNEQFF,few,TRBV12-3/TRBV12-4,TRBJ2-1,NA
TGTGCCAGCAGGCGGGAGGGCCGGAATGAGCAGTTCTTC,CASRREGRNEQFF,NA,TRBV6-1,TRBJ2-1,TRBD2
TGTGCCAGCAGTGAACGGGTACAAGAGACCCAGTACTTC,CASSERVQETQYF,NA,TRBV6-1,TRBJ2-5,NA
TGTGCCAGCAGACCCAGAACTGGAAACACCATATATTTT,CASRPRTGNTIYF,many,TRBV12-3/TRBV12-4,TRBJ1-3,NA
TGCAGTGCTAGATTGGGGTCTGGAAACACCATATATTTT,CSARLGSGNTIYF,many,TRBV20-1,TRBJ1-3,NA
TGCAGTGGAGTACTAGCGGGAACCACCGGGGAGCTGTTTTTT,CSGVLAGTTGELFF,NA,TRBV20-1,TRBJ2-2,TRBD2
TGCGCCAGCAGCCAAGATTGGAATGAGCAGTTCTTC,CASSQDWNEQFF,many,TRBV4-3,TRBJ2-1,NA
TGTGCCAGCAGCTTAGGGTATTTTTCCTACAATGAGCAGTTCTTC,CASSLGYFSYNEQFF,few,TRBV11-2,TRBJ2-1,NA
TGTGCCAGCAGCTTTGCTGGGGGTGAGACGGCTTTCTTT,CASSFAGGETAFF,NA,TRBV7-8,TRBJ1-1,NA
TGCGCCAGCAGCACGGGGGGCCTGACCTACGAGCAGTACTTC,CASSTGGLTYEQYF,NA,TRBV5-1,TRBJ2-7,NA
TGTGCCAGCAGCCAGGGACAGGGAAACAATCAGCCCCAGCATTTT,CASSQGQGNNQPQHF,many,TRBV12-3/TRBV12-4,TRBJ1-5,TRBD1
TGTGCCAGCAGTCGACTAGCGGGGCTCCAAGAGACCCAGTACTTC,CASSRLAGLQETQYF,NA,TRBV7-9,TRBJ2-5,TRBD2
TGTGCCAGCAGCTTAGGGGTTACGGGAGGGCTGGCAGATACGCAGTATTTT,CASSLGVTGGLADTQYF,NA,TRBV7-2,TRBJ2-3,TRBD2
TGTGCCAGCAGCTTATGGGGGGCCCGGGCGGCTAGTCGTTACAATGAGCAGTTCTTC,CASSLWGARAASRYNEQFF,NA,TRBV11-1,TRBJ2-1,NA
TGTGCCAGCAGTCCGGGGTGGGGGGAATCCTACGAGCAGTACTTC,CASSPGWGESYEQYF,NA,TRBV27,TRBJ2-7,NA
TGTGCCTGGAGTGTAATGCCAGATACGCAGTATTTT,CAWSVMPDTQYF,once,TRBV30,TRBJ2-3,NA
TGTGCCAGCAGCCAGCCGGGGGTTGAAGAGACCCAGTACTTC,CASSQPGVEETQYF,NA,TRBV7-2,TRBJ2-5,NA
TGCGCCAGCAGAAAACAGGGCTTGGACACCGGGGAGCTGTTTTTT,CASRKQGLDTGELFF,few,TRBV5-1,TRBJ2-2,NA
TGTGCCAGCAGCTTGGATCCGTTAAGGTCCGGGGAGCTGTTTTTT,CASSLDPLRSGELFF,NA,TRBV5-6,TRBJ2-2,NA
TGTGCCAGCAGCCAGGACAGCTTTGGCTACACCTTC,CASSQDSFGYTF,NA,TRBV7-9,TRBJ1-2,NA
TGTGCCAGCAGCCCCCTCAAGGGGGTAGAAAAACTGTTTTTT,CASSPLKGVEKLFF,few,TRBV6-1,TRBJ1-4,NA
TGTGCCAGCAGCCAACTCCAAGGGGCTCCCAGTAATGAGCAGTTCTTC,CASSQLQGAPSNEQFF,few,TRBV4-2,TRBJ2-1,NA
TGTGCCAGCAGTTACCCAGGGGGTAATGGCTACACCTTC,CASSYPGGNGYTF,many,TRBV6-6,TRBJ1-2,TRBD1
TGTGCCACCAGCATTCCGACCTTGGAGCAGTTCTTC,CATSIPTLEQFF,few,TRBV15,TRBJ2-1,NA
TGTGCCATCAGTGAGGGACAGGGCTACGAGCAGTACTTC,CAISEGQGYEQYF,NA,TRBV10-3,TRBJ2-7,TRBD1
TGCGCCAGCAGCGGGGGACTGATGAACACTGAAGCTTTCTTT,CASSGGLMNTEAFF,many,TRBV5-1,TRBJ1-1,NA
TGTGCCAGCAGCTTAGCGCTGGGGGACTATGGCTACACCTTC,CASSLALGDYGYTF,NA,TRBV7-2,TRBJ1-2,NA
TGCAGTGCCCAACCGGGGGGCCCTATTAATGAAAAACTGTTTTTT,CSAQPGGPINEKLFF,NA,TRBV20-1,TRBJ1-4,NA
TGTGCCAGCAGCCATACACTCAGCAATCAGCCCCAGCATTTT,CASSHTLSNQPQHF,NA,TRBV3-1,TRBJ1-5,NA
TGTGCCAGCAGTTCCCCCGGGACTAGCGGGTGGTTGGATGAGCAGTTCTTC,CASSSPGTSGWLDEQFF,few,TRBV12-3/TRBV12-4,TRBJ2-1,TRBD2
TGCAGTGCTAGAGATTATAAGGGATCCTACGAGCAGTACTTC,CSARDYKGSYEQYF,NA,TRBV20-1,TRBJ2-7,NA
TGTGCCAGCAAGAAGGGGGTCCACGAGCAGTACTTC,CASKKGVHEQYF,NA,TRBV27,TRBJ2-7,NA
TGTGCCACCAGTGATTCACTGGAGAGCAATCAGCCCCAGCATTTT,CATSDSLESNQPQHF,many,TRBV24-1,TRBJ1-5,NA
TGTGCCAGCAGCTTATCTACAGTAAGCTACAATGAGCAGTTCTTC,CASSLSTVSYNEQFF,few,TRBV7-9,TRBJ2-1,NA
TGCGCCAGCAGTATACAGGGGGCCTCTGGAAACACCATATATTTT,CASSIQGASGNTIYF,NA,TRBV4-3,TRBJ1-3,TRBD1
TGCGCCAGCAGCCAAGAACAGGGGGGCTCCTACGAGCAGTACTTC,CASSQEQGGSYEQYF,NA,TRBV4-3,TRBJ2-7,TRBD1
TGTGCCAGCAGCGTGGGCAGGGGGAGCACCGGGGAGCTGTTTTTT,CASSVGRGSTGELFF,few,TRBV2,TRBJ2-2,TRBD1